These 4 T cell receptor beta chains came from one sample sequenced in a study of CD8 T cells in ankylosing spondylitis. Their specific antigens are unknown. Study-level findings and limits: Made up of eight highly homologous variants, a TCR beta motif appeared characteristic of ankylosing spondylitis blood.

TCRdb re-analysed the 5' RACE reads in MiXCR, keeping a single row per CDR3 protein. In the table there are 650,000 to 800,000 distinct CDR3 sequences, over 15% of which are singletons. Source material: blood, either unsorted or a sorted T cell fraction (not recorded which). These receptors were obtained from a male donor with ankylosing spondylitis.

The genes are TRBV20-1 and TRBJ1-1; D call uncertain. The CDR3 sequence is 11 residues long. Deletions cut 5 bases from V and 4 bases from J, with 8 bases between. Germline loops: CDR1 DFQATT, CDR2 SNEGSKA (reference sequence). CDR3 region: CSAHDGTEAFF. The CDR3 DNA follows: TGCAGTGCTCACGACGGCACTGAAGCTTTCTTT.

The chain's CDR3 is CASSSRPYEQYF. CDR3 sequence (DNA): TGTGCCAGCAGCAGCCGACCGTACGAGCAGTACTTC. The chain combines TRBV7-2 with TRBJ2-7; D remains unclear. The CDR3 runs to 12 residues. Per germline, CDR1 SGHTA and CDR2 FQGNSA. Trimming shortened V by 5 bases and J by 4 bases, and 9 bases separated the two germline ends.

The rearrangement uses TRBV27 and TRBJ2-7; the D gene is possibly TRBD1 (5 bases). Deletions cut 3 bases from V and 5 bases from J, with 11 bases between. The CDR3 has 13 residues. The germline CDR1 and CDR2 sequences are MNHEY and SMNVEV (reference sequence). The CDR3 region is CASSFSDRNEQYF. The CDR3 DNA reads TGTGCCAGCAGTTTCTCCGACAGAAACGAGCAGTACTTC.

At least ten counts were recorded for this clonotype. V is TRBV6-1 and J is TRBJ2-7; 8 bases match TRBD1. CDR1 and CDR2 (germline): MNHNS, SASEGT. CDR3 length: 16 residues. Trimming cost V 4 bases and J 3 bases; bases outside gene matches: 11. This chain's CDR3 is CASSGAPGQVSYEQYF. The CDR3 DNA sequence: TGTGCCAGCAGTGGGGCTCCGGGACAGGTGAGCTACGAGCAGTACTTC.